The entry below describes one TCR beta chain. This clone was found once. Its antigen is unknown. One base away there is no much larger clone; base qualities are not given. TCRbeta CDR3 regions were amplified from genomic DNA by means of the immunoSEQ Assay, a bias-controlled multiplex PCR. Per the source publication's procedure: Nucleated cell counts per sample were estimated from amplification of reference gene primers within the assay. To quantify the absolute abundance of each unique TCRbeta CDR3 rearrangement, sequence reads were collapsed and filtered. For each sample, productive Simpson clonality was calculated by taking the square root of Simpson's diversity index across productive rearrangements. As stored in TCRdb, this immuneACCESS dataset retains in-frame rearrangements with V and J assigned. A fraction of the clones does not appear; measured against another copy, unresolved V genes explain less than half of the discrepancy, and the remainder lacks a known reason. V and J calls and clone size come straight from that table; D and trimming were deduced from the DNA. This sample has 15,000 to 20,000 clones in its table, and roughly nine tenths of those were observed once. Roughly 52% of the sample belongs to the ten largest clones.

Based on the germline V gene (reference sequence), the CDR1 and CDR2 sequences are LNHDA and SQIVND. The CDR3 goes from the cysteine to the phenylalanine over 13 residues. The entry retains the CDR3 DNA only, 39 bases that are in frame from base 1. V is clipped by 0 bases and J by 6 bases, and the sequence between their germline boundaries is 8 bases long. The data originate from a study of blood T cell repertoires in COVID-19 (dated by TCRdb to about 2020). Background for the entire study: Samples from collaborators originated in the United States, Italy and Spain and spanned both the acute and convalescent phases of COVID-19. The material from the prospective study consisted of cDNA or gDNA derived from T cells, B-cell-depleted T cells, or PBMCs. The sample metadata nearly always contained a de-identified subject ID, COVID-19 status, age in years and sex. A freely available public database, intended as a resource for researchers studying the immune response to SARS-CoV-2, is where the repertoires were released. The samples were drawn from the first 160 participants of the ongoing ImmuneRACE study and from 1,254 subjects provided by 6 global collaborators. Subjects who had been exposed to COVID-19, were actively infected with it, or had recovered from it provided the deeply sampled blood TCRbeta repertoires that made up the dataset. HLA class I and class II types, where available, came from metadata supplied by the sample provider rather than from assay-based typing.

Collaborating institutions collected whole blood in K2EDTA tubes following their own protocols. For TCRbeta analysis, collaborator samples were shipped as frozen whole blood, as isolated PBMCs, or as DNA extracted from either sample type. Broad study findings and their caveats: The quantity of clinical and demographic metadata differed by source and by participant and was supplied without curation.

The sequencing input was peripheral blood. This clonotype originated in a human donor in a cohort sampled during active COVID-19. The chain is made from TRBV19 and TRBJ1-1; TRBD1 is possibly the D segment (6 matching bases). The CDR3 here reads CASSIDRGPEAFF. The bases are TGTGCCAGTAGTATAGACAGGGGTCCTGAAGCTTTCTTT.